Each of the 22 T cell receptor beta chains below was sequenced from the same sample in a study of OX40 agonist ivuxolimab in advanced cancers. Method: immunoSEQ multiplex PCR; TCRdb's copy keeps in-frame clones and lacks some. In the table there are roughly 65,000 clones, over 60% of which are singletons. The sequencing used CD4+ or CD8+ T cells sorted from blood, collected in a trial of the OX40 agonist ivuxolimab. These receptors were obtained from an adult with an advanced solid tumor such as melanoma, head and neck, liver or kidney cancer.

The chain is built from TRBV2 and TRBJ2-1, with 8 nucleotides matching TRBD2. CDR1 and CDR2 from the germline V gene are SNHLY and FYNNEI. The CDR3 covers 15 residues. V dropped 5 bases and J dropped 7; count of bases not matched to a gene: 10. The CDR3 here is CASSQREGRRNEQFF. DNA of the CDR3: TGTGCCAGCAGTCAACGGGAGGGCCGGAGGAATGAGCAGTTCTTC.

J is TRBJ1-2 and V is TRBV18; D possibly corresponds to TRBD1 (5 bases). Deletions cut 2 bases from V and 5 bases from J, with 15 bases between. The CDR3 has 15 amino acids. The germline CDR1 and CDR2 sequences are KGHSH and LQKENI. The CDR3 DNA reads as TGTGCCAGCTCACCAAGGGGCAGGGACGGTTATGGCTACACCTTC. Encoded protein: CASSPRGRDGYGYTF.

The chain links TRBV5-6 to TRBJ2-2; 10 bases are a match to TRBD2. CDR1 is SGHDT, CDR2 YYEEEE, per germline. J was trimmed by 0 bases and V by 2 bases; bases with no gene match: 10. This CDR3 contains 19 residues. CDR3 region: CASSFPEVAGGTNTGELFF. As DNA, the CDR3 is TGTGCCAGCAGCTTTCCAGAAGTAGCGGGGGGTACGAACACCGGGGAGCTGTTTTTT.

Worth noting for this clone: The junction differs from germline at one of its ends, possibly a read error. Written as DNA, the CDR3 is TGTGCCTGGAGTGTGGGCAGGACTATTGAAAAACTGTTTTTT. It yields the protein CAWSVGRTIEKLFF. This chain joins TRBV30 and TRBJ1-4; no clear D gene. Germline values: CDR1 GTSNPN, CDR2 SVGIG (reference sequence). CDR3 length equals 14 residues.

CDR3 nucleotides: TGTGCCAGCAGTTTGGCCGGGACAGGGGGCAGCGAGCAGTACTTC. This translates into CASSLAGTGGSEQYF. The gene calls are TRBV6-6 and TRBJ2-7; 12 positions match TRBD1. Unmatched junction bases numbered 7, after V lost 4 bases and J lost 6 bases. This CDR3 has 15 amino acids. The germline V gene has CDR1 MNHNY and CDR2 SVGAGI (reference sequence).

The rearrangement joins TRBV7-3 to TRBJ2-1; D might be TRBD2 (6 bases). The CDR3 is 15 amino acids. Trimming shortened V by 3 bases and J by 7 bases, and 16 bases separated the two germline ends. Germline V gives CDR1 SGHTA, CDR2 FQGTGA. The CDR3, as DNA: TGTGCCAGCAGCTTGGGGCCGACTAGGAGGAATGAGCAGTTCTTC. It codes for CASSLGPTRRNEQFF.

V usage is TRBV27 and J usage is TRBJ1-2, with 10 bases lining up with TRBD1. Germline V gives CDR1 MNHEY, CDR2 SMNVEV (reference sequence). The CDR3 spans 19 residues. V was pared by 6 bases and J by 6 bases, with 22 bases of the junction left unmatched. CDR3 region: CASSRKPGTGVPPVDGYTF. The CDR3 bases are TGTGCCAGCAGCCGAAAACCCGGGACAGGGGTCCCGCCCGTGGATGGCTACACCTTC.

V gene TRBV19 combines with J gene TRBJ2-3; 7 positions match TRBD1. Trimming removed 6 bases from V and 3 bases from J; junction bases left unmatched: 3. Germline-derived CDR1 and CDR2 are LNHDA and SQIVND (reference sequence). The CDR3 loop spans 13 amino acids. The CDR3 sequence: CASRRTGTDTQYF. CDR3 DNA sequence: TGTGCCAGTAGGAGGACAGGAACAGATACGCAGTATTTT.

The chain couples TRBV4-2 to TRBJ1-2, with a tentative D call TRBD1 (6 bases). The V end lost 0 bases, the J end lost 4 bases, and 12 bases lay between the germline ends. Looked up from germline, CDR1 is LGHNA and CDR2 is YNFKEQ. The CDR3 covers 15 residues. Here the CDR3 DNA reads TGTGCCAGCAGCCAAGATAGGGGGTTTAGCTATGGCTACACCTTC. It translates to CASSQDRGFSYGYTF.

The DNA for the CDR3 is TGTGCCACCAGCAGGAGAACTACTAATAAGACCCAGTACTTC. The encoded protein is CATSRRTTNKTQYF. The rearrangement uses TRBV15 and TRBJ2-5; no clear D gene. The CDR3 sequence is 14 residues long. The germline V gene has CDR1 LNHNV and CDR2 YYDKDF (reference sequence). V was pared by 3 bases and J by 6 bases, with 14 bases between.

The chain joins TRBV28 to TRBJ1-6; weak D call: TRBD1 (6 bases). This CDR3 contains 13 residues. The germline gives CDR1 MDHEN, CDR2 SYDVKM. Trimming cost V 7 bases and J 7 bases, with 11 bases left between them. The CDR3 here is CASMRQGNSPLHF. CDR3 DNA: TGTGCCAGCATGCGGCAGGGGAATTCACCCCTCCACTTT.

This clone was seen just once. The V and J genes are TRBV18 and TRBJ1-1, with unresolved D. The CDR3 consists of 13 residues. V dropped 4 bases and J dropped 3 bases, with 9 bases sitting between them. Germline V gene sequence: CDR1 KGHSH, CDR2 LQKENI. The CDR3 DNA follows: TGTGCCAGCTCACAGGGCCGGGACACTGAAGCTTTCTTT. Amino acid sequence: CASSQGRDTEAFF.

This clone came up a few times. The chain recombines TRBV5-1 with TRBJ2-1, with 8 bases identical to TRBD2. Germline V gene data show CDR1 as SGHRS and CDR2 as YFSETQ. Losses at the gene ends were 3 bases for V and 8 bases for J; bases not matched to a gene: 7. The CDR3 sequence is 14 residues long. The CDR3 spells CASSSGLAVHEQFF. DNA for the CDR3: TGCGCCAGCAGCTCAGGACTAGCTGTTCATGAGCAGTTCTTC.

Turning to this clone: Additional DNA sequences in this sample encode the identical CDR3. J is TRBJ2-7 and V is TRBV5-6; D unresolved. This CDR3 has 12 residues. In germline, CDR1 is SGHDT, CDR2 YYEEEE. V was shortened by 0 bases and J by 5 bases, with 6 bases between the two germline ends. The CDR3 here is CASSLVGDEQYF. DNA for the CDR3: TGTGCCAGCAGCTTGGTTGGGGACGAGCAGTACTTC.

V usage is TRBV7-6 and J usage is TRBJ2-1, with D perhaps TRBD2 (6 bases). The CDR3 sequence is 14 residues long. V lost 1 base and J lost 3, with 7 bases in between. Germline CDR1 SGHVS, CDR2 FNYEAQ. In DNA form, the CDR3 reads TGTGCCAGCAGCTTAGTGGGAGGCTACAATGAGCAGTTCTTC. The encoded protein is CASSLVGGYNEQFF.

This sequence joins TRBV16 and TRBJ1-2; D is unresolved. The germline V gene encodes CDR1 KGHSY and CDR2 FQNENV. This CDR3 contains 14 residues. Trimming left V 0 bases short and J 2 bases short, with 7 bases between. The DNA for the CDR3 is TGTGCCAGCAGCCAATCGGGCCGGAACTATGGCTACACCTTC. It codes for CASSQSGRNYGYTF.

This rearrangement joins TRBV19 to TRBJ1-5, with 7 bases aligning to TRBD1. J was trimmed by 4 bases and V by 5 bases; bases with no gene match: 8. CDR1 is LNHDA, CDR2 SQIVND, per germline (reference sequence). This CDR3 has 15 residues. Here the CDR3 reads CASSLPGQPNQPQHF. In DNA form, the CDR3 reads TGTGCCAGTAGTCTACCGGGACAGCCGAATCAGCCCCAGCATTTT.

The rearrangement links TRBV7-9 to TRBJ2-7; D gene unclear. CDR1 is SEHNR and CDR2 is FQNEAQ in the germline V gene (reference sequence). This CDR3 has 12 amino acids. The V gene lost 2 bases and the J gene lost 6 bases, with 8 bases spanning the gap. Here the CDR3 reads CASSLPLGEQYF. In nucleotides, the CDR3 is TGTGCCAGCAGCTTACCCCTAGGCGAGCAGTACTTC.

The gene calls are TRBV5-4 and TRBJ2-2; D is unresolved. The CDR3 is 15 amino acids. Trimming stripped 4 bases from V and 6 bases from J, with 16 bases between. Germline CDR1 and CDR2: SGHNT and YYREEE (reference sequence). The CDR3 nucleotides read TGTGCCAGCAGCGTGGAGTCTAGAGGAGCCGGGGAGCTGTTTTTT. Its protein product is CASSVESRGAGELFF.

This clone was detected once. The gene calls are TRBV11-2 and TRBJ2-7, with D possibly being TRBD1 (5 bases). Per germline, CDR1 SGHAT and CDR2 FQNNGV. The CDR3 totals 14 residues. With 3 bases removed from V and 3 bases from J, the gap between germline ends came to 12 bases. As DNA, the CDR3 is TGTGCCAGCAGCTTTTATGGACACCTCTACGAGCAGTACTTC. It translates to CASSFYGHLYEQYF.

The rearrangement uses TRBV2 and TRBJ2-7; TRBD2 agrees at 9 bases. The CDR3 spans 14 residues. Germline assignment: CDR1 SNHLY and CDR2 FYNNEI. V shed 2 bases and J 12 bases; nucleotides not matched to a gene: 11. The CDR3: CASSEMGGRDPRYF. CDR3 DNA sequence: TGTGCCAGCAGTGAAATGGGCGGGAGGGACCCGCGGTACTTC.

V usage is TRBV5-5 and J usage is TRBJ1-4; D gene ambiguous. Germline V lookup: CDR1 SGHKS, CDR2 YYEKEE (reference sequence). This CDR3 is 12 amino acids long. The ends were cut back, 4 bases at V and 6 bases at J, with 7 bases in the middle. CDR3 region: CASSPRDEKLFF. In nucleotides, the CDR3 is TGTGCCAGCAGCCCTCGGGATGAAAAACTGTTTTTT.